The T cell receptor (beta chain) described here comes from a study of shared clonotypes between healthy human individuals. Assay: immunoSEQ multiplex PCR; the TCRdb copy retains only in-frame clones and omits some. Found here are about 650,000 clones, roughly 96% of them singletons; the top ten hold 0.1% to 0.11%. Naive CD8 cells, CD45RO-negative and positively selected for CCR7, excluded terminally differentiated effector memory CD45RA+ cells. CDR3 size: 14 residues. The germline V gene has CDR1 MDHEN and CDR2 SYDVKM. V was shortened by 5 bases and J by 4 bases, with 11 bases between the two germline ends.

This clonotype was obtained from a woman under 40 in good health. The sequencing input was naive CD8+ T cells sorted from blood. This chain connects TRBV28 to TRBJ2-2, with D perhaps assigned TRBD1 or TRBD2 (6 bases each). CDR3 DNA: TGTGCCAGCAGTCCTGGGGGGCGCACCGGGGAGCTGTTTTTT. The encoded protein is CASSPGGRTGELFF.